The sequence of this T cell receptor (beta chain) was determined in a study of T-cell memory formation after mild COVID-19. The table lists this clonotype with many counts. Germline values: CDR1 SNHLY, CDR2 FYNNEI. V was shortened by 1 base and J by 5 bases, with 9 bases between the two germline ends. The CDR3 length is 14 residues. TCRdb itself ran the 5' RACE reads through MiXCR, one entry per CDR3 protein. The sample includes 270,000 or so distinct CDR3 sequences, about a sixth of them seen just once. This sequence joins TRBV2 and TRBJ1-5; D ambiguous. The receptor comes from a man younger than 35 who had mild COVID-19 (a few samples of this study predate the infection). Cell type and time point are not known. Sequencing was performed on PBMCs or a T cell subset sorted from them (not recorded which). CDR3 protein: CASSEVTADQPQHF. DNA for the CDR3: TGTGCCAGCAGTGAAGTGACGGCGGATCAGCCCCAGCATTTT.